Listed below are T cell receptor beta chains from one sample, sequenced in a study of human T cells and chemical hapten exposure. MiXCR was run by TCRdb on the RACE reads, yielding one entry per CDR3 protein. The table has 100,000 to 150,000 distinct CDR3 sequences, roughly 13% seen once. The sequenced sample was whole blood, obtained in connection with sensitization to the hapten diphenylcyclopropenone (DPC). The origin of the receptors is a man between 18 and 29 years old with alopecia areata. Some clones in this sample may be carry-over from other donors' samples. The CDR3 runs from the conserved cysteine through the conserved F or W. The D gene is left open where the match is weak. Only some rows state a clone size, as once, few, many or a class for expanded clones.

clone_size,j_call,v_call,cdr3_length,d_call,cdr3_nt,cdr3_aa
few,TRBJ2-7,TRBV20-1,13,TRBD1,TGCAGTGCCGGGACAGGGATTACCTACGAGCAGTACTTC,CSAGTGITYEQYF
NA,TRBJ2-3,TRBV5-1,16,NA,TGCGCCAGCAGCGCCGGGACGGACTCAAGCACAGATACGCAGTATTTT,CASSAGTDSSTDTQYF
NA,TRBJ1-1,TRBV10-3,14,NA,TGTGCCATCAGTGGTGGGGGGCCTAACACTGAAGCTTTCTTT,CAISGGGPNTEAFF
NA,TRBJ2-7,TRBV6-5,14,NA,TGTGCCAGCAGGACCCTCAGGGGATCCTACGAGCAGTACTTC,CASRTLRGSYEQYF
NA,TRBJ2-3,TRBV7-3,15,NA,TGTGCCAGCAGCTTAATTAGGGGTACCAAAGATACGCAGTATTTT,CASSLIRGTKDTQYF
NA,TRBJ2-3,TRBV21-1,14,NA,TGTGCCAGCAGCAAAGGACTCGCGTCAGATACGCAGTATTTT,CASSKGLASDTQYF
many,TRBJ1-2,TRBV7-6,15,NA,TGTGCCAGCGGGGCCCTCTCGTACGGCAACTATGGCTACACCTTC,CASGALSYGNYGYTF
NA,TRBJ2-7,TRBV12-3/TRBV12-4,13,NA,TGTGCCAGCAGTTTTGCAGCCTCCTACGAGCAGTACTTC,CASSFAASYEQYF
few,TRBJ2-5,TRBV5-1,14,NA,TGCGCCAGCAGCTTCCATGGCAGACAAGAGACCCAGTACTTC,CASSFHGRQETQYF
few,TRBJ1-2,TRBV12-2,13,NA,TGTGCAAGTCGCTTAGGGGGAGTTCTTCGCTACACCTTC,CASRLGGVLRYTF
NA,TRBJ2-7,TRBV20-1,15,NA,TGCAGTGCTAGTTTTACCGACAGGGAGGGCTACGAGCAGTACTTC,CSASFTDREGYEQYF
NA,TRBJ2-3,TRBV20-1,14,TRBD2,TGCAGTGCCCCCGGGGCGGGGGGTACAGATACGCAGTATTTT,CSAPGAGGTDTQYF
NA,TRBJ1-5,TRBV5-1,16,NA,TGCGCCAGCAGCTCAGGGGCAGGCGAGGGCAATCAGCCCCAGCATTTT,CASSSGAGEGNQPQHF
few,TRBJ2-7,TRBV20-1,12,NA,TGCAGTGCTAGCGGCCGGGGAGACGAGCAGTACTTC,CSASGRGDEQYF
NA,TRBJ2-7,TRBV27,15,NA,TGTGCCAGCAGATCTCCGACAGAGTACTCCTACGAGCAGTACTTC,CASRSPTEYSYEQYF
NA,TRBJ2-3,TRBV2,13,TRBD1,TGTGCCAGCATAACAGGGGCGCTGGATACGCAGTATTTT,CASITGALDTQYF
NA,TRBJ2-1,TRBV5-4,13,NA,TGTGCCAGCAGCTTCGGACTCACCAATGAGCAGTTCTTC,CASSFGLTNEQFF
few,TRBJ2-2,TRBV2,17,NA,TGTGCCAGCAGTGACCGCCGGACAGTTATGAACACCGGGGAGCTGTTTTTT,CASSDRRTVMNTGELFF
once,TRBJ1-3,TRBV7-2,15,TRBD1,TGTGCCAGCAGCACTCAGGGGGCTAGTGGAAACACCATATATTTT,CASSTQGASGNTIYF
NA,TRBJ1-5,TRBV14,12,NA,TGTGCCAGCAGCCAAACAGGGCTAGCCCAGCATTTT,CASSQTGLAQHF
NA,TRBJ2-6,TRBV11-2,15,NA,TGTGCCAGCAGCTTACTGAGAACTGGGGCCAACGTCCTGACTTTC,CASSLLRTGANVLTF
few,TRBJ2-6,TRBV7-9,16,NA,TGTGCCAGCAGCTTATCAAGGGGCTCTGGGGCCAACGTCCTGACTTTC,CASSLSRGSGANVLTF
few,TRBJ2-5,TRBV4-3,15,NA,TGCGCCAGCAGCCAAGTCCTAGGGGGCCAAGAGACCCAGTACTTC,CASSQVLGGQETQYF
NA,TRBJ1-4,TRBV18,19,NA,TGCGCCAGCAGCCAAGAGGGAGGCGGGACCCAACGCATTAATGAAAAACTGTTTTTT,CASSQEGGGTQRINEKLFF
few,TRBJ1-1,TRBV7-9,14,TRBD1,TGTGCCAGCAGCCGACAGGGTTTTAACACTGAAGCTTTCTTT,CASSRQGFNTEAFF
few,TRBJ1-2,TRBV12-5,14,NA,TGTGCTAGTGGCCTAGTTTCTGGGATCTATGGCTACACCTTC,CASGLVSGIYGYTF
few,TRBJ1-4,TRBV11-2,14,TRBD1,TGTGCCAGCAGCCAGACAGGGACCATGGAAAAACTGTTTTTT,CASSQTGTMEKLFF
NA,TRBJ1-3,TRBV7-2,15,TRBD1,TGTGCCAGCTTCGCCCCAGGGGGTACGGGAAACACCATATATTTT,CASFAPGGTGNTIYF
few,TRBJ1-6,TRBV9,14,NA,TGTGCCAGCAGCCGAGCGGTAAGAGGGTCACCCCTCCACTTT,CASSRAVRGSPLHF
NA,TRBJ2-3,TRBV7-2,17,NA,TGTGCCAGCAGCCCCCGACAGGGGAGGGGGTTCACAGATACGCAGTATTTT,CASSPRQGRGFTDTQYF
many,TRBJ1-3,TRBV6-5,14,NA,TGTGCCAGCAGTTGGGATTACTCTGGAAACACCATATATTTT,CASSWDYSGNTIYF
few,TRBJ2-7,TRBV18,14,NA,TGTGCCAGCTCACCGCGGGAAGGGGGCGGCGAGCAGTACTTC,CASSPREGGGEQYF
many,TRBJ2-3,TRBV6-2/TRBV6-3,11,NA,TGTGCCAGCGGCTTGACAGATACGCAGTATTTT,CASGLTDTQYF
few,TRBJ2-1,TRBV27,13,NA,TGTGCCAGCAGTTTTTCGGGGGCCAATGAGCAGTTCTTC,CASSFSGANEQFF
few,TRBJ2-7,TRBV7-6,11,NA,TGTGCCAGCAGCGCAACAGGGATTGAGTACTTC,CASSATGIEYF
NA,TRBJ1-1,TRBV6-5,11,NA,TGTGCCAGCAGTTACTCAGGTGAAGCTTTCTTT,CASSYSGEAFF
many,TRBJ1-5,TRBV7-9,15,NA,TGTGCCAGCAGCCCCACGGGGGCTGCCAATCAGCCCCAGCATTTT,CASSPTGAANQPQHF
NA,TRBJ1-1,TRBV28,13,NA,TGTGCCAGCAGTTTTCCTTTTTTCAGTGAAGCTTTCTTT,CASSFPFFSEAFF
NA,TRBJ1-1,TRBV10-3,15,TRBD1,TGTGCCATCAGTAAAACGACAGGGGTGGCCACTGAAGCTTTCTTT,CAISKTTGVATEAFF
few,TRBJ2-3,TRBV6-5,15,TRBD2,TGTGCCAGCAGCCCAGGACTAGCCACCCAAGATACGCAGTATTTT,CASSPGLATQDTQYF
few,TRBJ1-1,TRBV4-1,15,NA,TGCGCCAGCAGCCAACCGGGACACGGGTATACTGAAGCTTTCTTT,CASSQPGHGYTEAFF
few,TRBJ2-7,TRBV20-1,13,NA,TGCAGTGCTAAAGGACGGACAACCTACGAGCAGTACTTC,CSAKGRTTYEQYF
few,TRBJ1-4,TRBV6-6,17,TRBD1,TGTGCCAGCGGCAGGACAGGGGGTCCCGGAACTAATGAAAAACTGTTTTTT,CASGRTGGPGTNEKLFF
NA,TRBJ2-1,TRBV29-1,14,TRBD1,TGCAGCGTTGTGGACAGGGGCTCCTACAATGAGCAGTTCTTC,CSVVDRGSYNEQFF
few,TRBJ2-7,TRBV12-3/TRBV12-4,15,NA,TGTGCCAGCAGTTTAGCCCACAGCAGCTCCTACGAGCAGTACTTC,CASSLAHSSSYEQYF
NA,TRBJ2-7,TRBV14,13,NA,TGTGCCAGCAGCCAAGATCGGTATGGCGAGCAGTACTTC,CASSQDRYGEQYF
few,TRBJ2-4,TRBV6-2/TRBV6-3,15,TRBD1,TGTGCCAGCAGTTCTGATGGGACAGGGAAAAACATTCAGTACTTC,CASSSDGTGKNIQYF
NA,TRBJ2-3,TRBV6-2/TRBV6-3,13,TRBD1,TGTGCCAGCACCAAGGACAGGACAGATACGCAGTATTTT,CASTKDRTDTQYF
few,TRBJ2-1,TRBV11-2,12,NA,TGTGCCAGCAGCTTAGACAACCGTGAGCAGTTCTTC,CASSLDNREQFF
NA,TRBJ1-6,TRBV6-1,14,NA,TGTGCCAGCAGTGACCGGGGCCGCAATTCACCCCTCCACTTT,CASSDRGRNSPLHF
NA,TRBJ2-7,TRBV20-1,15,TRBD2,TGCAGTGCTAGGGGAGGACTAGGGACGGCCTACGAGCAGTACTTC,CSARGGLGTAYEQYF
many,TRBJ1-1,TRBV11-2,12,TRBD1,TGTGCCAGCAGTCGCACAGGGGAGGTAGCTTTCTTT,CASSRTGEVAFF
many,TRBJ1-4,TRBV6-6,16,NA,TGTGCCAGCAGTTATTTTCCGGGCTCCGGTAATGAAAAACTGTTTTTT,CASSYFPGSGNEKLFF
NA,TRBJ2-1,TRBV29-1,18,NA,TGCAGCGTTGAAGTAGGGGACATAGCCTTTTTAGGGCTAGAGCGCCAGTTCTTC,CSVEVGDIAFLGLERQFF
NA,TRBJ1-1,TRBV18,16,TRBD1,TGTGCCAGCTCACCGAGTCACAGGGGACGAGACACTGAAGCTTTCTTT,CASSPSHRGRDTEAFF
few,TRBJ1-6,TRBV7-9,12,NA,TGTGCCAGCAACCGGGACGGTAGGGCCCTCCACTTT,CASNRDGRALHF
few,TRBJ2-7,TRBV5-1,15,TRBD1,TGCGCCAGCAGCGAAGGGACAGGCGTTAACTACGAGCAGTACTTC,CASSEGTGVNYEQYF